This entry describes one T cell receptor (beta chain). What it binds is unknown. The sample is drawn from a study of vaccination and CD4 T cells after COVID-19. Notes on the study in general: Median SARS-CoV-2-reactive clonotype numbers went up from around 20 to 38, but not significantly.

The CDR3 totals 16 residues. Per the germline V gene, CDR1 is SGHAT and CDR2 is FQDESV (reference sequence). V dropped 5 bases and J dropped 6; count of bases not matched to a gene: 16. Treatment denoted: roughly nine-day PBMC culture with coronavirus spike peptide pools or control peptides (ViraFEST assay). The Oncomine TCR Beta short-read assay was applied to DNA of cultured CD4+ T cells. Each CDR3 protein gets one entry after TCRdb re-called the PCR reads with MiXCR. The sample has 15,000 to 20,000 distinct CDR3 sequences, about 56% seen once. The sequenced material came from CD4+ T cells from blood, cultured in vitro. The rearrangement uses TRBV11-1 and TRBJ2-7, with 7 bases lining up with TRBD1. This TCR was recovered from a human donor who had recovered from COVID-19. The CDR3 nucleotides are TGTGCCAGCAGCACCAGAGGGGGCACCGAGGGGCTCGAGCAGTACTTC. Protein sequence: CASSTRGGTEGLEQYF.